The subject of this entry is one T cell receptor (beta chain). Its antigen is still unknown. This entry is derived from a study of identical twins. Study-wide points: Models came in too low on out-of-frame TCR alpha sharing in monozygotic twins. The more abundant beta clonotypes in cord blood had fewer insertions, and memory repertoires did not show this.

The germline V gene has CDR1 KGHDR and CDR2 SFDVKD. The germline V and J ends were trimmed by 5 bases and 6 bases, with 11 bases remaining between them. This CDR3 contains 13 residues. The authors used template switching to add a universal primer site and gave cDNA unique molecular identifiers. From the 5' RACE reads, TCRdb called clonotypes with MiXCR, one entry per CDR3 protein. The table lists under 300,000 distinct CDR3 sequences, around an eighth of them singletons. Sequencing was done on a sample of memory (CD45RO+) T cells sorted from blood. This sequence joins TRBV24-1 and TRBJ2-3; D is unclear. The receptor was isolated from a young woman in good health. The CDR3 reads CATSGPVGDTQYF. The CDR3 DNA reads TGTGCCACCAGTGGCCCGGTAGGGGATACGCAGTATTTT.